The 9 T cell receptor beta chains below come from one sample, sequenced in a study of OX40 agonist ivuxolimab in advanced cancers. Repertoires were generated with immunoSEQ multiplex PCR, while TCRdb's copy carries only in-frame clones and drops some. This table has 40,000 to 50,000 clones, roughly 80% appearing once. The source material was CD4+ or CD8+ T cells sorted from blood, sampled in a trial of the OX40 agonist ivuxolimab. The receptors here all came from an adult with an advanced solid tumor such as melanoma, head and neck, liver or kidney cancer.

The V call is TRBV5-8, the J call TRBJ2-7; no definite D call. Germline assignment: CDR1 SGHTS and CDR2 YDEGEE. CDR3 length: 14 amino acids. The V end was cut by 0 bases, the J end by 3 bases, with 10 bases between. The CDR3 reads CASSLEFQIYEQYF. CDR3 nucleotides: TGTGCCAGCAGCTTGGAGTTTCAGATCTACGAGCAGTACTTC.

This CDR3 is CASSLVQGSYEQYF. The CDR3 region has the DNA TGTGCCAGCAGTTTGGTTCAGGGTAGCTACGAGCAGTACTTC. V usage is TRBV28 and J usage is TRBJ2-7, with D possibly matching TRBD1 (5 bases). The CDR3 runs 14 residues. Between the trimmed V and J ends, which lost 3 bases and 3 bases, there was a span of 12 bases. Germline V gene lookup returns CDR1 MDHEN and CDR2 SYDVKM.

This chain uses TRBV9 with TRBJ2-5; 9 bases map to TRBD2. Germline V lookup: CDR1 SGDLS, CDR2 YYNGEE. V shed 3 bases, J shed 0 bases, and the junction held 0 bases outside the gene matches. The CDR3 is made up of 14 amino acids. CDR3 loop: CASSGGGDQETQYF. The CDR3 bases are TGTGCCAGCAGCGGCGGGGGGGACCAAGAGACCCAGTACTTC. The complete variable domain, with remaining parts taken from reference TRBV9 and TRBJ2-5, reads DSGVTQTPKHLITATGQRVTLRCSPRSGDLSVYWYQQSLDQGLQFLIQYYNGEERAKGNILERFSAQQFPDLHSELNLSSLELGDSALYFCASSGGGDQETQYFGPGTRLLVL.

The V and J genes are TRBV6-5 and TRBJ2-7; D might be TRBD2 (6 bases). The length of the CDR3 is 13 residues. Trimming stripped 7 bases from V and 6 bases from J, with 16 bases between. Germline loops: CDR1 MNHEY, CDR2 SVGAGI. CDR3 residues: CASTRRGSLEQYF. The CDR3 nucleotides are TGTGCCAGCACCCGACGGGGGTCACTCGAGCAGTACTTC.

V gene TRBV11-2 combines with J gene TRBJ2-5; D tentatively fits TRBD1 or TRBD2 (5 bases each). Germline V gives CDR1 SGHAT, CDR2 FQNNGV. V was pared by 1 base and J by 4 bases, with 19 bases between. The CDR3 is made up of 17 amino acids. CDR3 amino acids: CASSLGEWDPPRETQYF. CDR3 DNA sequence: TGTGCCAGCAGCTTAGGAGAATGGGACCCCCCGAGAGAGACCCAGTACTTC.

The CDR3: CASSPFTQGAGGYTF. For the CDR3, the DNA is TGTGCCAGTAGCCCGTTCACACAGGGGGCGGGCGGCTACACCTTC. The rearrangement joins TRBV19 to TRBJ1-2; 9 bases are a match to TRBD1. In germline, CDR1 is LNHDA, CDR2 SQIVND (reference sequence). This CDR3 contains 15 residues. The V and J ends lost 6 bases and 8 bases, in that order; junction bases with no gene match: 13.

The chain employs TRBV2 and TRBJ2-7, with TRBD1 identical over 8 bases. Trimming at V came to 2 bases and at J to 2 bases, leaving 8 bases not matched to a gene. The germline V gene has CDR1 SNHLY and CDR2 FYNNEI. The CDR3 consists of 16 residues. In DNA form, the CDR3 reads TGTGCCAGCAGTGAACCAGAGGACAGGGTGCCCTACGAGCAGTACTTC. Translated, it gives CASSEPEDRVPYEQYF.

This clone was counted a few times. The J gene is TRBJ1-6, the V gene TRBV27; D is uncertain. The CDR3 is 15 amino acids. The germline V gene encodes CDR1 MNHEY and CDR2 SMNVEV (reference sequence). Trimming took 2 bases from V and 7 from J, leaving 12 bases between them. CDR3: CASSLTGLGNSPLHF. The CDR3 DNA follows: TGTGCCAGCAGTTTAACCGGTTTAGGGAATTCACCCCTCCACTTT.

This clone was counted between two and nine times. This chain joins TRBV5-5 and TRBJ1-3; D is uncertain. V was shortened by 9 bases and J by 5 bases, with 18 bases between the two germline ends. This CDR3 has 14 residues. Germline loops: CDR1 SGHKS, CDR2 YYEKEE (reference sequence). CDR3 nucleotides: TGTGCCAACCTAATTAGGACGCTCAGAAACACCATATATTTT. It yields the protein CANLIRTLRNTIYF.